This is a list of T cell receptor beta chains from one sample in a study of cytotoxic CD8 clonotypes in ibrutinib-treated CLL. Sequenced by immunoSEQ multiplex PCR; TCRdb stores in-frame clones only, minus some. The sample carries fewer than 400,000 clones, 60% to 80% recorded once. Sequencing was performed on PBMCs, taken after 36 months of ibrutinib treatment. The receptors derive from a human donor with chronic lymphocytic leukemia. CDR3s include the opening cysteine and the closing phenylalanine or tryptophan. A D gene is named only where the DNA matches it firmly. Clone size is shown for a subset of rows, as once, few, many or a class of expanded clone.

j_gene | abundance | d_gene | v_gene | CDR3aa | CDR3nt
TRBJ2-1 | . | . | TRBV5-1 | CASSLAPGHLYNEQFF | TGCGCCAGCAGCTTGGCCCCAGGGCACCTCTACAATGAGCAGTTCTTC
TRBJ1-1 | . | . | TRBV6-5 | CASSYSYSNTEAFF | TGTGCCAGCAGTTACTCCTACTCTAACACTGAAGCTTTCTTT
TRBJ2-7 | . | . | TRBV10-1 | CASSESGRDEQYF | TGCGCCAGCAGTGAGTCGGGCAGGGACGAGCAGTACTTC
TRBJ1-3 | . | TRBD1 | TRBV11-3 | CASRPTGTAGNTIYF | TGTGCCAGCAGGCCGACAGGGACTGCTGGAAACACCATATATTTT
TRBJ1-2 | . | . | TRBV6-6 | CASSYGGGGYTF | TGTGCCAGCAGTTACGGGGGAGGTGGCTACACCTTC
TRBJ1-1 | . | . | TRBV30 | CAWSVMAPNTEAFF | TGTGCCTGGAGTGTAATGGCCCCGAACACTGAAGCTTTCTTT
TRBJ2-3 | once | TRBD2 | TRBV5-4 | CASSLTSGGYTDTQYF | TGTGCCAGCAGCTTAACTAGCGGGGGGTACACAGATACGCAGTATTTT
TRBJ1-5 | few | TRBD1 | TRBV10-1 | CASTGTGGSNQPQHF | TGCGCCAGCACCGGGACAGGGGGTAGCAATCAGCCCCAGCATTTT
TRBJ2-1 | . | . | TRBV18 | CASSQMGHEQFF | TGTGCCAGCTCGCAAATGGGCCATGAGCAGTTCTTC
TRBJ1-1 | . | . | TRBV7-6 | CASSSNPRLATATEAFF | TGTGCCAGCAGCTCAAACCCCAGGTTGGCCACGGCCACTGAAGCTTTCTTT
TRBJ2-7 | few | . | TRBV6-1 | CASSEKGAFEQYF | TGTGCCAGCAGTGAAAAGGGAGCGTTCGAGCAGTACTTC
TRBJ1-1 | . | . | TRBV6-6 | CASSYEGLDTEAFF | TGTGCCAGCAGTTACGAGGGCCTGGACACTGAAGCTTTCTTT
TRBJ1-2 | . | . | TRBV4-1 | CASRLGRSYTF | TGCGCCAGCCGGCTCGGCCGGTCTTACACCTTC
TRBJ1-1 | . | . | TRBV7-3 | CASSLTHRAAEAFF | TGTGCCAGCAGCTTAACTCACAGGGCCGCTGAAGCTTTCTTT
TRBJ2-3 | . | TRBD2 | TRBV4-3 | CASSQGPGGGNTQYF | TGCGCCAGCAGCCAAGGACCGGGGGGAGGGAATACGCAGTATTTT
TRBJ2-7 | . | . | TRBV18 | CASSPSSAEGGSYEQYF | TGTGCCAGCTCACCCTCTAGCGCAGAAGGTGGCTCCTACGAGCAGTACTTC
TRBJ2-5 | few | TRBD1 | TRBV2 | CASNRGQYQETQYF | TGTGCCAGCAACCGGGGACAGTACCAAGAGACCCAGTACTTC
TRBJ2-5 | few | . | TRBV5-1 | CASSSLYQETQYF | TGCGCCAGCAGCTCGTTGTACCAAGAGACCCAGTACTTC
TRBJ2-2 | . | TRBD1 | TRBV13 | CASSFPGGRTGELFF | TGTGCCAGCAGCTTCCCAGGGGGCAGGACCGGGGAGCTGTTTTTT
TRBJ2-5 | . | . | TRBV7-3 | CASSSGTRSQETQYF | TGTGCCAGCAGCTCTGGGACACGCTCCCAAGAGACCCAGTACTTC
TRBJ2-7 | . | . | TRBV19 | CASSIVGTNEQYF | TGTGCCAGTAGTATAGTTGGGACCAACGAGCAGTACTTC
TRBJ2-7 | . | TRBD2 | TRBV27 | CASSHSGGGEQYF | TGTGCCAGCAGTCACAGCGGGGGGGGCGAGCAGTACTTC
TRBJ2-7 | few | . | TRBV7-2 | CASSRGISYEQYF | TGTGCCAGCAGCCGGGGGATCTCCTACGAGCAGTACTTC
TRBJ2-7 | . | TRBD1 | TRBV4-1 | CASARQGKPSYEQYF | TGCGCCAGCGCTAGACAGGGGAAACCTTCCTACGAGCAGTACTTC
TRBJ2-7 | . | . | TRBV6-5 | CASSSTGTLYYEQYF | TGTGCCAGCAGTTCGACAGGGACTTTATACTACGAGCAGTACTTC
TRBJ2-7 | . | . | TRBV29-1 | CSVFGGGSYEQYF | TGCAGCGTGTTCGGAGGGGGCTCTTACGAGCAGTACTTC
TRBJ2-5 | . | . | TRBV7-9 | CATSAGSYQETQYF | TGTGCCACCTCGGCAGGCTCGTACCAAGAGACCCAGTACTTC
TRBJ2-7 | . | . | TRBV11-2 | CASSFSPPPSAYEQYF | TGTGCCAGCAGCTTTTCCCCCCCTCCTAGCGCCTACGAGCAGTACTTC
TRBJ2-3 | . | TRBD2 | TRBV5-6 | CASSFRAGGTDTQYF | TGTGCCAGCAGCTTCAGAGCGGGAGGCACAGATACGCAGTATTTT
TRBJ1-2 | . | TRBD1 | TRBV6-5 | CASRSTGFYGYTF | TGTGCCAGCAGGTCGACAGGGTTTTATGGCTACACCTTC
TRBJ1-1 | . | . | TRBV9 | CASSVRGLGTEAFF | TGTGCCAGCAGCGTCAGGGGCCTGGGGACTGAAGCTTTCTTT
TRBJ2-7 | . | TRBD2 | TRBV18 | CASSPQPREGYEQYF | TGTGCCAGCTCACCACAGCCGCGGGAGGGTTACGAGCAGTACTTC
TRBJ1-2 | . | TRBD1 | TRBV6-5 | CASSYRTGVVGYTF | TGTGCCAGCAGTTACCGGACAGGGGTAGTCGGCTACACCTTC
TRBJ2-5 | . | . | TRBV7-2 | CASSLGAGETQYF | TGTGCCAGCAGCTTAGGGGCGGGAGAGACCCAGTACTTC
TRBJ1-2 | once | . | TRBV27 | CATWGGNYGYTF | TGTGCCACCTGGGGGGGGAACTATGGCTACACCTTC
TRBJ2-7 | . | . | TRBV5-1 | CASSFGGNEQYF | TGCGCCAGCAGCTTTGGGGGAAACGAGCAGTACTTC
TRBJ1-2 | few | . | TRBV18 | CASSPSGLVNYGYTF | TGTGCCAGCTCACCCTCAGGGTTGGTTAACTATGGCTACACCTTC
TRBJ1-6 | . | . | TRBV5-6 | CASSFNSDALHF | TGTGCCAGCAGCTTTAATTCCGACGCCCTCCACTTT
TRBJ1-1 | . | TRBD1 | TRBV5-1 | CASSGDSVSAFF | TGCGCCAGCAGCGGGGACAGTGTCTCAGCTTTCTTT
TRBJ1-5 | . | TRBD1 | TRBV7-2 | CASSFGQANQPQHF | TGTGCCAGCAGCTTTGGACAGGCAAACCAGCCCCAGCATTTT
TRBJ1-2 | . | . | TRBV18 | CASSPDRYYGYTF | TGTGCCAGCTCACCTGACAGATACTATGGCTACACCTTC
TRBJ1-1 | . | . | TRBV5-1 | CASSFVENTEAFF | TGCGCCAGCAGCTTTGTGGAGAACACTGAAGCTTTCTTT
TRBJ2-5 | . | TRBD2 | TRBV4-1 | CASSKSGVQETQYF | TGCGCCAGCAGCAAAAGCGGGGTCCAAGAGACCCAGTACTTC
TRBJ2-1 | . | TRBD1 | TRBV29-1 | CSVVEDRVTNEQFF | TGCAGCGTTGTTGAGGACAGGGTGACCAATGAGCAGTTCTTC
TRBJ2-5 | . | . | TRBV9 | CASSVEGVGETQYF | TGTGCCAGCAGCGTAGAGGGGGTAGGGGAGACCCAGTACTTC